This TCR beta chain was documented in a study of cytomegalovirus exposure and HLA in healthy donors. Broader study findings: As a later analysis showed, a missense DCLRE1C variant was linked to trimming of TCR beta V- and J-genes.

The PCR contained 60 Vbeta and 13 Jbeta primers. The assay was immunoSEQ multiplex PCR, and TCRdb's table has in-frame clones only and misses some. The sample includes tens of thousands of clones, roughly three quarters of them seen just once. All the people who gave samples were healthy bone marrow donors. This CDR3 has 14 residues. The trim removed 4 bases at V and 4 bases at J, leaving 4 bases unmatched. Germline CDR1 reads SEHNR; CDR2 reads FQNEAQ (reference sequence). Turning to this clone: Its antigen is currently unknown.

The rearrangement joins TRBV7-9 to TRBJ2-5, with 9 bases aligning to TRBD1. The sequenced sample was PBMCs. The receptor was derived from a woman aged 25 to 39 in good health and CMV-seronegative. This chain's CDR3 is CASSSTGGGETQYF. CDR3 nucleotide sequence: TGTGCCAGCAGCTCTACAGGGGGCGGAGAGACCCAGTACTTC.